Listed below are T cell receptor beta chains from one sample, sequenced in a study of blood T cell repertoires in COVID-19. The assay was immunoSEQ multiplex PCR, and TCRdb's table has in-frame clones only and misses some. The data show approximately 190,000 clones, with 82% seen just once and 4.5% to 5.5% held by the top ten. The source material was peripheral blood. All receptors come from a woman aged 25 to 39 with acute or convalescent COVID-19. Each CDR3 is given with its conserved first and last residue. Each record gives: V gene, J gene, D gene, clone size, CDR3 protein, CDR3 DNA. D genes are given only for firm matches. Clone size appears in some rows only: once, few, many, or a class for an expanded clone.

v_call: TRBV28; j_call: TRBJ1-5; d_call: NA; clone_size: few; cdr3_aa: CASSSPGLDQPQHF; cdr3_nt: TGTGCCAGCAGTTCACCAGGGCTCGATCAGCCCCAGCATTTT
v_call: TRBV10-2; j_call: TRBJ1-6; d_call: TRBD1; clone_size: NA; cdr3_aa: CASGDRVGNSPLHF; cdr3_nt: TGCGCCAGCGGGGACAGGGTAGGAAATTCACCCCTCCACTTT
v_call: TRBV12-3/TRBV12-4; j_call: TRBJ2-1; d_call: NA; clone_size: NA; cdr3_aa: CASSLNQEQFF; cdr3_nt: TGTGCCAGCAGTTTAAACCAGGAGCAGTTCTTC
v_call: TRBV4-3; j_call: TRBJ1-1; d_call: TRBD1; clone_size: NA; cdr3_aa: CASSQAPGQGNTEAFF; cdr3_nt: TGCGCCAGCAGCCAAGCGCCGGGACAGGGGAACACTGAAGCTTTCTTT
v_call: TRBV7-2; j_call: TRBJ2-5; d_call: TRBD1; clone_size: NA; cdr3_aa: CASSARDRGRETQYF; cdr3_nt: TGTGCCAGCAGCGCCCGGGACAGGGGGAGAGAGACCCAGTACTTC
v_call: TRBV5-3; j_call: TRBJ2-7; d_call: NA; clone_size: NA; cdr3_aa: CARSLDRQGCEQYF; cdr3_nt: TGTGCCAGAAGCTTGGATCGGCAGGGATGCGAGCAGTACTTC
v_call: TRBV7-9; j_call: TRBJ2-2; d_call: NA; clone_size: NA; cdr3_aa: CASSPTGELFF; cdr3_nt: TGTGCCAGCAGCCCGACCGGGGAGCTGTTTTTT
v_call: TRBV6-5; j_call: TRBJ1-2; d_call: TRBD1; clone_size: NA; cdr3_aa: CASSSPTGTALGYTF; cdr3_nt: TGTGCCAGCAGTTCTCCTACCGGGACAGCCCTCGGCTACACCTTC
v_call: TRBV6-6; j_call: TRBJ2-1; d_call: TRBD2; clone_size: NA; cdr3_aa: CASSEKGSGGHEQFF; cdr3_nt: TGTGCCAGCAGTGAGAAAGGAAGCGGGGGCCATGAGCAGTTCTTC
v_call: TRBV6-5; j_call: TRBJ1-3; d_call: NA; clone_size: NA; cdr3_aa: CASSPQGGHGNTIYF; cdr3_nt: TGTGCCAGCAGCCCCCAGGGTGGTCACGGAAACACCATATATTTT
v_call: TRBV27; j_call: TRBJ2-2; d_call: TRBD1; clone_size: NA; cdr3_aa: CASSSRTGMTGELFF; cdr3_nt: TGTGCCAGCAGTTCCAGGACAGGGATGACCGGGGAGCTGTTTTTT
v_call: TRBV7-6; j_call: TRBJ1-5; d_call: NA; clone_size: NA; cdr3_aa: CASSFGTSSPQHF; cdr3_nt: TGTGCCAGCAGCTTCGGGACATCCAGTCCCCAGCATTTT
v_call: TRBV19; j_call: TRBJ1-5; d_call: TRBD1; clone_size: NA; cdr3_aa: CASSIPGQGARQPQHF; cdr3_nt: TGTGCCAGTAGTATTCCTGGACAGGGGGCACGACAGCCCCAGCATTTT
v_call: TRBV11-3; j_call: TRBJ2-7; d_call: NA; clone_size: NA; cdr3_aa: CASSSGGRGESYEQYF; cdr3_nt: TGTGCCAGCAGTTCCGGGGGCAGGGGGGAATCCTACGAGCAGTACTTC
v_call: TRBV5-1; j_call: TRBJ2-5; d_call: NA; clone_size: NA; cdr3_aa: CASSPAANQETQYF; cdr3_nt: TGCGCCAGCAGCCCAGCGGCAAACCAAGAGACCCAGTACTTC
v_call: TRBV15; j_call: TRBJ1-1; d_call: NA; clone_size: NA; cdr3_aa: CATSRETIMNTEAFF; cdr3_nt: TGTGCCACCAGCAGAGAGACAATCATGAACACTGAAGCTTTCTTT
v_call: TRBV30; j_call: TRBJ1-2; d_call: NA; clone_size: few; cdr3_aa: CAWSSPLGLANYGYTF; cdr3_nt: TGTGCCTGGAGTTCGCCTCTGGGGCTAGCTAACTATGGCTACACCTTC
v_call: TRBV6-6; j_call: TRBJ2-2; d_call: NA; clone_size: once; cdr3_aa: CASTSWDWNTGELFF; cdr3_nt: TGTGCCAGCACGTCCTGGGACTGGAACACCGGGGAGCTGTTTTTT
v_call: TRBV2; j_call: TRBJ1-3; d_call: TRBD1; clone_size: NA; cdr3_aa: CASGGQGAGNTIYF; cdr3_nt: TGTGCCAGCGGAGGACAGGGAGCTGGAAACACCATATATTTT
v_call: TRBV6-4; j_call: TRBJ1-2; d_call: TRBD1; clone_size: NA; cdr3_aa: CASSPGQGGFYGYTF; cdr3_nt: TGTGCCAGCAGTCCGGGACAGGGGGGATTCTATGGCTACACCTTC
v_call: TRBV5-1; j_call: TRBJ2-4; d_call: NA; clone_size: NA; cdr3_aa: CASSEGRMENIQYF; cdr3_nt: TGCGCCAGCAGTGAGGGGAGGATGGAAAACATTCAGTACTTC
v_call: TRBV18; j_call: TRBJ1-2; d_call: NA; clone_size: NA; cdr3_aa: CASSPGEGGYGYTF; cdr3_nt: TGTGCCAGCTCACCAGGGGAGGGAGGCTATGGCTACACCTTC
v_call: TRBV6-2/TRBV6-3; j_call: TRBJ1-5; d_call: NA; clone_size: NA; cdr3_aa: CASSYTAGLNQPQHF; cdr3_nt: TGTGCCAGCAGTTACACGGCAGGGTTGAATCAGCCCCAGCATTTT
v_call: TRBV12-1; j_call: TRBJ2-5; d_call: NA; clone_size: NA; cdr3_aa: CASSSDREETQYF; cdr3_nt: TGTGCCAGCAGCTCGGACAGGGAAGAGACCCAGTACTTC
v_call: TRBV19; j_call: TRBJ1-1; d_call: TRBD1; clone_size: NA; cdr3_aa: CASSEDRVGNTEAFF; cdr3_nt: TGTGCCAGTAGTGAGGACAGGGTCGGGAACACTGAAGCTTTCTTT
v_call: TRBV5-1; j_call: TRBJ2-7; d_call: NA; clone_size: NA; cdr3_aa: CASSLQYEQYF; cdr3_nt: TGCGCCAGCAGCCTCCAGTACGAGCAGTACTTC
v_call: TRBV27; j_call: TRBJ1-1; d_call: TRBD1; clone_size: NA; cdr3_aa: CASSLTEPEQGPGWNTEAFF; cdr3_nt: TGTGCCAGCAGTTTAACCGAACCGGAACAGGGGCCCGGGTGGAACACTGAAGCTTTCTTT
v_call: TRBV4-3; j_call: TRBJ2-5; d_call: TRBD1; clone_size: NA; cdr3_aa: CASSQGDREGEETQYF; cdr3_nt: TGCGCCAGCAGCCAAGGGGACAGGGAGGGAGAAGAGACCCAGTACTTC
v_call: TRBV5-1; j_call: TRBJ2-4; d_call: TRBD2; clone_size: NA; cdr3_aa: CASSSTGTSGALAKNIQYF; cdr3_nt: TGCGCCAGCAGCTCAACCGGGACTAGCGGAGCCCTAGCCAAAAACATTCAGTACTTC
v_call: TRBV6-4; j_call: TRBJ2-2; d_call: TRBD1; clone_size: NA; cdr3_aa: CASSDSSGTGDTGELFF; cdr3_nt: TGTGCCAGCAGTGACTCGAGCGGGACAGGGGACACCGGGGAGCTGTTTTTT
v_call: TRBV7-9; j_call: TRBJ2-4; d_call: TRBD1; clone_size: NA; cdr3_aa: CASSSQGALAKNIQYF; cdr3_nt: TGTGCCAGCAGCTCGCAGGGGGCACTAGCCAAAAACATTCAGTACTTC
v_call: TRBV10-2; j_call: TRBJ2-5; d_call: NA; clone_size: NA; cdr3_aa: CASGLEIQETQYF; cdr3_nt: TGCGCCAGCGGATTGGAGATTCAAGAGACCCAGTACTTC
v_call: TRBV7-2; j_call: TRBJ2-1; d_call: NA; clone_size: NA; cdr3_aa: CASSASSLIGPFF; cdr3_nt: TGTGCCAGCAGCGCTAGCTCTCTTATAGGCCCCTTCTTC
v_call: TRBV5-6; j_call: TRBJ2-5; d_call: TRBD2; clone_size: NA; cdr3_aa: CASSLDRTSGSWETQYF; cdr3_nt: TGTGCCAGCAGCTTGGATAGGACTAGCGGGAGTTGGGAGACCCAGTACTTC
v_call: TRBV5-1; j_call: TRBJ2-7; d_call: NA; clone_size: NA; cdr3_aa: CASSSRAGYEQYF; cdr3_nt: TGCGCCAGCAGCTCTCGGGCGGGGTACGAGCAGTACTTC
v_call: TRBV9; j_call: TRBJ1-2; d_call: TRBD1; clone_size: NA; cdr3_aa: CASSARQGGYGYTF; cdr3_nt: TGTGCCAGCAGCGCTCGACAGGGGGGCTATGGCTACACCTTC
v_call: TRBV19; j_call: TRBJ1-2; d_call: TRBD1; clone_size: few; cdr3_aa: CASLNRGLAHGYTF; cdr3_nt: TGTGCCAGTCTTAACAGGGGCCTCGCCCATGGCTACACCTTC
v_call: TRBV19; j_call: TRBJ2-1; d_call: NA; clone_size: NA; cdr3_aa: CASSTYNEQFF; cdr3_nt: TGTGCCAGTAGTACGTATAATGAGCAGTTCTTC
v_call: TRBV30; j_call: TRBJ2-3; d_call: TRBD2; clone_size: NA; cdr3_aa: CAWSVLAGEPDTQYF; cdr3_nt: TGTGCCTGGAGTGTACTAGCGGGAGAGCCAGATACGCAGTATTTT
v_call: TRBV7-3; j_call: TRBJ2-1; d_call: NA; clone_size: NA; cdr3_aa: CASSLRWVGSYEQFF; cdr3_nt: TGTGCCAGCAGCTTGAGGTGGGTAGGATCGTATGAGCAGTTCTTC
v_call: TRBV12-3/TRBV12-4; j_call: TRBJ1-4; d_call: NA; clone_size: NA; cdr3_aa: CASRSAGGEKLFF; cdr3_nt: TGTGCCAGCCGCTCCGCTGGAGGTGAAAAACTGTTTTTT
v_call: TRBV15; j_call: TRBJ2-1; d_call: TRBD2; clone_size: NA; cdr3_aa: CATSGAGTSDYNEQFF; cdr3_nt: TGTGCCACCAGCGGCGCCGGGACTAGCGACTACAATGAGCAGTTCTTC
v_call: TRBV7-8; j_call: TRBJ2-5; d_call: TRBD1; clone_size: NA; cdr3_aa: CASNEGGRVQETQYF; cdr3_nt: TGTGCCAGCAACGAAGGGGGCAGGGTCCAAGAGACCCAGTACTTC
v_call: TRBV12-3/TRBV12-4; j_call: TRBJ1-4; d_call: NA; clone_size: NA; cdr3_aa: CASSSYNEKLFF; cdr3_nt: TGTGCCAGCAGTTCCTATAATGAAAAACTGTTTTTT
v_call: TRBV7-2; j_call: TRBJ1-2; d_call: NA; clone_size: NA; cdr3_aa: CASSLKGLINYGYTF; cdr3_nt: TGTGCCAGCAGCTTAAAAGGACTGATTAACTATGGCTACACCTTC
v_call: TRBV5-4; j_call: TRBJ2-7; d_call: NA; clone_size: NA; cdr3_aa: CASSPVLGAYEQYF; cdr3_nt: TGTGCCAGCAGCCCTGTCCTAGGTGCCTACGAGCAGTACTTC
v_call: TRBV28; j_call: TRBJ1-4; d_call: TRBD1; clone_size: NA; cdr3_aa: CASSFKQGGNEKLFF; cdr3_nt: TGTGCCAGCAGTTTCAAACAGGGGGGGAACGAAAAACTGTTTTTT
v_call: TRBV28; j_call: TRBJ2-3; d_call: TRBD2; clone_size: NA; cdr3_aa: CASSLRGGRASDTQYF; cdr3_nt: TGTGCCAGCAGTTTACGAGGCGGGAGGGCCTCAGATACGCAGTATTTT
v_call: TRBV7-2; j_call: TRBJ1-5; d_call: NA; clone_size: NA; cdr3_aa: CASSLVGEAGPNQPQHF; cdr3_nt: TGTGCCAGCAGCTTAGTGGGAGAGGCAGGACCCAATCAGCCCCAGCATTTT
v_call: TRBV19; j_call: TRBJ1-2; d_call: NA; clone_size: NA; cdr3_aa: CASSTPLGRSYGYTF; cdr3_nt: TGTGCCAGTAGTACCCCCTTGGGGCGCAGCTATGGCTACACCTTC
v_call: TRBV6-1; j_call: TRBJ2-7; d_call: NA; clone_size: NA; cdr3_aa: CASSEAREQWYEQYF; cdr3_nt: TGTGCCAGCAGTGAAGCGAGGGAACAGTGGTACGAGCAGTACTTC
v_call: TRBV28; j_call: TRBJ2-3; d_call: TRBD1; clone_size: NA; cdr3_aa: CASRPFRGRTDTQYF; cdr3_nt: TGTGCCAGCAGACCCTTTAGGGGGCGCACAGATACGCAGTATTTT
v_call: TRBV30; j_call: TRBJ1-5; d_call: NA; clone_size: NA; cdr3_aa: CAWTKRGNQPQHF; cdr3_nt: TGTGCCTGGACGAAACGGGGTAATCAGCCCCAGCATTTT
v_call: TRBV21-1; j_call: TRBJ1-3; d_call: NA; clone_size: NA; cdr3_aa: CASSPLYRNRTGNTIYF; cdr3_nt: TGTGCCAGCAGTCCCCTTTATAGGAACAGAACTGGAAACACCATATATTTT
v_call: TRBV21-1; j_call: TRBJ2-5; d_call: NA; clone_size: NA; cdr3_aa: CAVGGCFMTNGQETQYF; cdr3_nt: TGTGCCGTCGGGGGGTGTTTCATGACGAATGGGCAAGAGACCCAGTACTTC